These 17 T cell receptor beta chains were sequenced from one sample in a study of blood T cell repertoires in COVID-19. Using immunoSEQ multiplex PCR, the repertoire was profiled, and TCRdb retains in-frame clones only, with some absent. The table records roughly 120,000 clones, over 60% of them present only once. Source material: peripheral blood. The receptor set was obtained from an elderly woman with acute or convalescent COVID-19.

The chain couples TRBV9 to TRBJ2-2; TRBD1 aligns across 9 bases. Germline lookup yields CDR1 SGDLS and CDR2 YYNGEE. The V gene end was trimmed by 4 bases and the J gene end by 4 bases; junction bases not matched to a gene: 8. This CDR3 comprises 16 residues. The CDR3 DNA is TGTGCCAGCAGCCTTGGCGGACAGGGGAGCACCGGGGAGCTGTTTTTT. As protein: CASSLGGQGSTGELFF.

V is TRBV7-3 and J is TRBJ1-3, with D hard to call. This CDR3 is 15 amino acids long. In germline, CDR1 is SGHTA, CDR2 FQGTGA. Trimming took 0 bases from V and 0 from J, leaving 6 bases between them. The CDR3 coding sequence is TGTGCCAGCAGCTTAACGGCCAGCTCTGGAAACACCATATATTTT. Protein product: CASSLTASSGNTIYF.

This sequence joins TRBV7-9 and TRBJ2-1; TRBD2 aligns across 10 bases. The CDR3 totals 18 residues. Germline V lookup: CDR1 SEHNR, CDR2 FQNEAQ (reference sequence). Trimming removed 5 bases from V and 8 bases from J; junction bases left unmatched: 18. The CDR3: CASSKLGIAGGGEHEQFF. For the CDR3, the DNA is TGTGCCAGCAGCAAGCTTGGGATAGCGGGGGGCGGTGAGCATGAGCAGTTCTTC.

In DNA, the CDR3 is TGTGCCACCAGCTTTAGCTCCTATAATTCACCCCTCCACTTT. It codes for CATSFSSYNSPLHF. The chain joins TRBV15 to TRBJ1-6; D is undetermined. V lost 5 bases, J lost 0 bases, and 5 bases lay in between. CDR1 and CDR2 from the germline V gene are LNHNV and YYDKDF (reference sequence). The CDR3 runs to 14 residues.

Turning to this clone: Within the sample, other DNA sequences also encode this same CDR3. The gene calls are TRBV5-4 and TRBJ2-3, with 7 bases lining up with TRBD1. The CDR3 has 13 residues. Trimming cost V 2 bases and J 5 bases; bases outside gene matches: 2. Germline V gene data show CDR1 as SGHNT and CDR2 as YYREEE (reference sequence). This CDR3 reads CASSFTGEDTQYF. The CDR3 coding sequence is TGTGCCAGCAGCTTTACAGGGGAAGATACGCAGTATTTT.

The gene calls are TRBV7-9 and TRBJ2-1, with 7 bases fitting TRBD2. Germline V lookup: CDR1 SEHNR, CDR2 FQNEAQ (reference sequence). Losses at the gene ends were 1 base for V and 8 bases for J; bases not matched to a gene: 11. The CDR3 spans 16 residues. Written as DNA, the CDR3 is TGTGCCAGCAGCTTAGAGGGACTATGGGCTCGGGATGAGCAGTTCTTC. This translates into CASSLEGLWARDEQFF.

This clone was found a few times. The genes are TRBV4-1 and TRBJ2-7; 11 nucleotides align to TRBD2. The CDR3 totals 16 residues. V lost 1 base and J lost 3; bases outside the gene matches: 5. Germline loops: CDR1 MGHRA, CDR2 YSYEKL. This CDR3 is CASSQGGGLAGYEQYF. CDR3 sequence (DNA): TGCGCCAGCAGCCAAGGTGGAGGACTAGCGGGCTACGAGCAGTACTTC.

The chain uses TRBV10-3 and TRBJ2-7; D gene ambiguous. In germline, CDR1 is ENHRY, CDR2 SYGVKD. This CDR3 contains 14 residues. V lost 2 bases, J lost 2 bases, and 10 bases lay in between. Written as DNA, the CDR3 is TGTGCCATCAGTGAGAATCAGGTTGCCTACGAGCAGTACTTC. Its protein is CAISENQVAYEQYF.

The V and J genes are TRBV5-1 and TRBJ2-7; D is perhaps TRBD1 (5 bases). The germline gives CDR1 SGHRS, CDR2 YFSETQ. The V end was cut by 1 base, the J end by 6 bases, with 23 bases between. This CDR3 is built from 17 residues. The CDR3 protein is CASSLTGARTYSGEQYF. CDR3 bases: TGCGCCAGCAGCTTGACTGGGGCAAGAACGTACTCGGGCGAGCAGTACTTC.

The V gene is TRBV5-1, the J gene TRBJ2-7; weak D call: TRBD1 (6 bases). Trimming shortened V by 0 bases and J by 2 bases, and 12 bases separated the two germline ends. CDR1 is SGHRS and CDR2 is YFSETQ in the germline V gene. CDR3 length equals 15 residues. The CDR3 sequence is CASSLAGAPTYEQYF. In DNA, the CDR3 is TGCGCCAGCAGCTTGGCAGGGGCCCCAACCTACGAGCAGTACTTC.

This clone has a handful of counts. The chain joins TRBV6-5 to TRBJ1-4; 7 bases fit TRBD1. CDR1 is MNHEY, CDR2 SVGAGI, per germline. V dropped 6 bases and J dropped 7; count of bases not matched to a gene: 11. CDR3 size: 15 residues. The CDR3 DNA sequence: TGTGCCAGCAGGGATAGACAGGGTGTAGTTGAAAAACTGTTTTTT. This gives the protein CASRDRQGVVEKLFF.

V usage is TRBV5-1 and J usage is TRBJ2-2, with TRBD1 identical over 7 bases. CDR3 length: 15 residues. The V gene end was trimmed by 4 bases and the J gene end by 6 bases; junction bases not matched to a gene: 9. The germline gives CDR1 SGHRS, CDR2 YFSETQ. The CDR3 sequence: CASSGGQSLAGELFF. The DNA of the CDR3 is TGCGCCAGCAGCGGGGGACAGTCTCTGGCCGGGGAGCTGTTTTTT. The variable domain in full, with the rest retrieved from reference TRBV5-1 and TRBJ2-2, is KAGVTQTPRYLIKTRGQQVTLSCSPISGHRSVSWYQQTPGQGLQFLFEYFSETQRNKGNFPGRFSGRQFSNSRSEMNVSTLELGDSALYLCASSGGQSLAGELFFGEGSRLTVL.

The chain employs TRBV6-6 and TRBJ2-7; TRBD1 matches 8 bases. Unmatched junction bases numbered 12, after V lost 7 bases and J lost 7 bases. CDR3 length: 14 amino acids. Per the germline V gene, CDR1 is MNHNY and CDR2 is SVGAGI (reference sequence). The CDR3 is CASTDWGTGGEQYF. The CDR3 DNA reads TGTGCCAGCACCGACTGGGGGACAGGAGGGGAGCAGTACTTC.

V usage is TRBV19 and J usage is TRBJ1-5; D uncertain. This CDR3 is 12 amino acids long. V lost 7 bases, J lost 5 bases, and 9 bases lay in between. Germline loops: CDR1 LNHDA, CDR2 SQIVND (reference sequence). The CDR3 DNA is TGTGCCAGTACATCGGAGTATCAGCCCCAGCATTTT. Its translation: CASTSEYQPQHF. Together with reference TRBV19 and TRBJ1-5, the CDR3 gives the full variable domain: DGGITQSPKYLFRKEGQNVTLSCEQNLNHDAMYWYRQDPGQGLRLIYYSQIVNDFQKGDIAEGYSVSREKKESFPLTVTSAQKNPTAFYLCASTSEYQPQHFGDGTRLSIL.

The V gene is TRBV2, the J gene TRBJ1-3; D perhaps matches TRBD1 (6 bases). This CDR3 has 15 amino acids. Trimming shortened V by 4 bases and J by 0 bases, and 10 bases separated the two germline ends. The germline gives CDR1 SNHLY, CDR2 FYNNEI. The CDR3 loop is CASSADRNSGNTIYF. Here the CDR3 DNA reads TGTGCCAGCAGTGCGGACAGAAACTCTGGAAACACCATATATTTT.

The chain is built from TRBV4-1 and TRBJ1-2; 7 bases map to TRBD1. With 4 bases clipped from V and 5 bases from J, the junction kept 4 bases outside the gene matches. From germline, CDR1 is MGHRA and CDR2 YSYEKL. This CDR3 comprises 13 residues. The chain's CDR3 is CASSRDRFYGYTF. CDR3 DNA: TGCGCCAGCAGCCGGGACAGATTTTATGGCTACACCTTC.

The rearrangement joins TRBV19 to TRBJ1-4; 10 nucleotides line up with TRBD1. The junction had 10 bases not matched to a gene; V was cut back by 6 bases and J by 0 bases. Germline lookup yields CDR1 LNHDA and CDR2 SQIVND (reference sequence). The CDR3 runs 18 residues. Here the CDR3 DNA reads TGTGCCAGTAGCCCGACAGGGGGCGAAGTTGCAACTAATGAAAAACTGTTTTTT. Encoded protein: CASSPTGGEVATNEKLFF.